The rows below give T cell receptor beta chains drawn from one sample of a study of CD8 T cells in ankylosing spondylitis. Each CDR3 protein gets one entry after TCRdb re-called the 5' RACE reads with MiXCR. The sample yields tens of thousands of distinct CDR3 sequences, roughly 9% seen once. Sequences were obtained from blood, either unsorted or a sorted T cell fraction (not recorded which). The origin of the receptors is a male donor with ankylosing spondylitis. The CDR3 runs from the conserved cysteine through the conserved F or W. The D gene is left open where the match is weak. A row's size may be missing; if present it is once, few, many or a size class.

J gene,V gene,D gene,clone size,CDR3 protein,CDR3 DNA
TRBJ1-2,TRBV5-4,NA,NA,CASSEATGANYGYTF,TGTGCCAGCAGCGAGGCGACAGGAGCGAACTATGGCTACACCTTC
TRBJ1-2,TRBV5-1,TRBD1,few,CASSADRASGYTF,TGCGCCAGCAGCGCTGACAGGGCGAGCGGCTACACCTTC
TRBJ2-3,TRBV9,TRBD2,NA,CASSVFGTSADTQYF,TGTGCCAGCAGCGTCTTCGGGACTAGTGCAGATACGCAGTATTTT
TRBJ1-5,TRBV2,NA,NA,CASSESYTGQPQHF,TGTGCCAGCAGTGAAAGTTATACAGGACAGCCCCAGCATTTT
TRBJ1-1,TRBV9,TRBD1,NA,CASSVGSRQGFNTEAFF,TGTGCCAGCAGCGTAGGTTCCCGACAGGGTTTCAACACTGAAGCTTTCTTT
TRBJ2-7,TRBV7-9,TRBD2,NA,CASSPPSGRADEQYF,TGTGCCAGCAGCCCCCCTAGCGGGAGGGCCGACGAGCAGTACTTC
TRBJ2-7,TRBV12-3/TRBV12-4,NA,NA,CASSSGVYEQYF,TGTGCCAGCAGTTCCGGAGTCTACGAGCAGTACTTC
TRBJ2-5,TRBV20-1,NA,many,CSATPHRSIETQYF,TGCAGTGCCACCCCCCACAGGTCTATAGAGACCCAGTACTTC
TRBJ1-2,TRBV27,TRBD1,NA,CASSAATGGFYGYTF,TGTGCCAGCAGTGCCGCGACAGGGGGCTTCTATGGCTACACCTTC
TRBJ1-1,TRBV12-3/TRBV12-4,NA,few,CASSSPRDMNTEAFF,TGTGCCAGCAGTTCCCCCAGAGACATGAACACTGAAGCTTTCTTT
TRBJ2-3,TRBV7-9,TRBD1,NA,CASKTGRDRGTDTQYF,TGTGCCAGCAAGACTGGAAGGGACAGGGGAACAGATACGCAGTATTTT
TRBJ1-5,TRBV27,NA,NA,CASSLGLHNQPQHF,TGTGCCAGCAGTTTAGGCCTGCACAATCAGCCCCAGCATTTT
TRBJ2-4,TRBV20-1,NA,NA,CSARRESKNIQYF,TGCAGTGCTAGAAGGGAGTCCAAAAACATTCAGTACTTC
TRBJ2-7,TRBV11-1,TRBD1,few,CASSSSGTATPLTYEQYF,TGTGCCAGCAGCTCTTCCGGGACAGCTACACCCCTAACCTACGAGCAGTACTTC
TRBJ1-1,TRBV6-1,NA,NA,CASGGGGYISRNTEAFF,TGTGCCAGCGGAGGGGGGGGCTATATCTCCCGGAACACTGAAGCTTTCTTT
TRBJ2-1,TRBV15,NA,few,CATSRVGPRNEQFF,TGTGCCACCAGCAGAGTCGGGCCCCGGAACGAGCAGTTCTTC
TRBJ2-5,TRBV4-1,NA,many,CASSPIGAGETQYF,TGCGCCAGCAGCCCCATTGGGGCAGGGGAGACCCAGTACTTC
TRBJ2-3,TRBV9,NA,many,CASREGGGPPDTQYF,TGTGCCAGCAGAGAAGGGGGAGGGCCCCCAGATACGCAGTATTTT
TRBJ2-2,TRBV6-5,TRBD1,many,CASSYSTGHLGGELFF,TGTGCCAGCAGTTATTCGACAGGGCATTTGGGCGGGGAGCTGTTTTTT
TRBJ2-5,TRBV6-2/TRBV6-3,NA,NA,CASSSKLTGPGTQYF,TGTGCCAGCAGTTCGAAGTTAACAGGCCCGGGGACCCAGTACTTC
TRBJ1-4,TRBV6-1,NA,NA,CASSEPGRRSRSTNEKLFF,TGTGCCAGCAGTGAACCAGGGAGGAGGAGCCGATCAACTAATGAAAAACTGTTTTTT
TRBJ2-1,TRBV11-2,TRBD2,NA,CASSLRRWGTSLVEQFF,TGTGCCAGCAGTTTACGACGGTGGGGGACTAGCCTCGTTGAGCAGTTCTTC
TRBJ2-5,TRBV24-1,NA,NA,CATSEAGRETQYF,TGTGCCACCAGTGAAGCAGGGCGAGAGACCCAGTACTTC
TRBJ1-4,TRBV7-9,TRBD1,many,CASSRTGPNEKLFF,TGTGCCAGCAGCCGGACAGGTCCTAATGAAAAACTGTTTTTT
TRBJ1-5,TRBV5-5,TRBD1,many,CASSPDRGNQPQHF,TGTGCCAGCAGCCCTGACAGGGGTAATCAGCCCCAGCATTTT
TRBJ1-1,TRBV30,NA,NA,CAWSKGAGGTEAFF,TGTGCCTGGAGTAAGGGAGCGGGGGGGACTGAAGCTTTCTTT
TRBJ2-1,TRBV5-1,NA,many,CASSLGTAENYNEQFF,TGCGCCAGCAGCTTGGGTACAGCGGAGAATTACAATGAGCAGTTCTTC
TRBJ2-1,TRBV11-2,TRBD2,NA,CASPETSGSYNEQFF,TGTGCCAGCCCAGAAACTAGCGGTTCTTACAATGAGCAGTTCTTC